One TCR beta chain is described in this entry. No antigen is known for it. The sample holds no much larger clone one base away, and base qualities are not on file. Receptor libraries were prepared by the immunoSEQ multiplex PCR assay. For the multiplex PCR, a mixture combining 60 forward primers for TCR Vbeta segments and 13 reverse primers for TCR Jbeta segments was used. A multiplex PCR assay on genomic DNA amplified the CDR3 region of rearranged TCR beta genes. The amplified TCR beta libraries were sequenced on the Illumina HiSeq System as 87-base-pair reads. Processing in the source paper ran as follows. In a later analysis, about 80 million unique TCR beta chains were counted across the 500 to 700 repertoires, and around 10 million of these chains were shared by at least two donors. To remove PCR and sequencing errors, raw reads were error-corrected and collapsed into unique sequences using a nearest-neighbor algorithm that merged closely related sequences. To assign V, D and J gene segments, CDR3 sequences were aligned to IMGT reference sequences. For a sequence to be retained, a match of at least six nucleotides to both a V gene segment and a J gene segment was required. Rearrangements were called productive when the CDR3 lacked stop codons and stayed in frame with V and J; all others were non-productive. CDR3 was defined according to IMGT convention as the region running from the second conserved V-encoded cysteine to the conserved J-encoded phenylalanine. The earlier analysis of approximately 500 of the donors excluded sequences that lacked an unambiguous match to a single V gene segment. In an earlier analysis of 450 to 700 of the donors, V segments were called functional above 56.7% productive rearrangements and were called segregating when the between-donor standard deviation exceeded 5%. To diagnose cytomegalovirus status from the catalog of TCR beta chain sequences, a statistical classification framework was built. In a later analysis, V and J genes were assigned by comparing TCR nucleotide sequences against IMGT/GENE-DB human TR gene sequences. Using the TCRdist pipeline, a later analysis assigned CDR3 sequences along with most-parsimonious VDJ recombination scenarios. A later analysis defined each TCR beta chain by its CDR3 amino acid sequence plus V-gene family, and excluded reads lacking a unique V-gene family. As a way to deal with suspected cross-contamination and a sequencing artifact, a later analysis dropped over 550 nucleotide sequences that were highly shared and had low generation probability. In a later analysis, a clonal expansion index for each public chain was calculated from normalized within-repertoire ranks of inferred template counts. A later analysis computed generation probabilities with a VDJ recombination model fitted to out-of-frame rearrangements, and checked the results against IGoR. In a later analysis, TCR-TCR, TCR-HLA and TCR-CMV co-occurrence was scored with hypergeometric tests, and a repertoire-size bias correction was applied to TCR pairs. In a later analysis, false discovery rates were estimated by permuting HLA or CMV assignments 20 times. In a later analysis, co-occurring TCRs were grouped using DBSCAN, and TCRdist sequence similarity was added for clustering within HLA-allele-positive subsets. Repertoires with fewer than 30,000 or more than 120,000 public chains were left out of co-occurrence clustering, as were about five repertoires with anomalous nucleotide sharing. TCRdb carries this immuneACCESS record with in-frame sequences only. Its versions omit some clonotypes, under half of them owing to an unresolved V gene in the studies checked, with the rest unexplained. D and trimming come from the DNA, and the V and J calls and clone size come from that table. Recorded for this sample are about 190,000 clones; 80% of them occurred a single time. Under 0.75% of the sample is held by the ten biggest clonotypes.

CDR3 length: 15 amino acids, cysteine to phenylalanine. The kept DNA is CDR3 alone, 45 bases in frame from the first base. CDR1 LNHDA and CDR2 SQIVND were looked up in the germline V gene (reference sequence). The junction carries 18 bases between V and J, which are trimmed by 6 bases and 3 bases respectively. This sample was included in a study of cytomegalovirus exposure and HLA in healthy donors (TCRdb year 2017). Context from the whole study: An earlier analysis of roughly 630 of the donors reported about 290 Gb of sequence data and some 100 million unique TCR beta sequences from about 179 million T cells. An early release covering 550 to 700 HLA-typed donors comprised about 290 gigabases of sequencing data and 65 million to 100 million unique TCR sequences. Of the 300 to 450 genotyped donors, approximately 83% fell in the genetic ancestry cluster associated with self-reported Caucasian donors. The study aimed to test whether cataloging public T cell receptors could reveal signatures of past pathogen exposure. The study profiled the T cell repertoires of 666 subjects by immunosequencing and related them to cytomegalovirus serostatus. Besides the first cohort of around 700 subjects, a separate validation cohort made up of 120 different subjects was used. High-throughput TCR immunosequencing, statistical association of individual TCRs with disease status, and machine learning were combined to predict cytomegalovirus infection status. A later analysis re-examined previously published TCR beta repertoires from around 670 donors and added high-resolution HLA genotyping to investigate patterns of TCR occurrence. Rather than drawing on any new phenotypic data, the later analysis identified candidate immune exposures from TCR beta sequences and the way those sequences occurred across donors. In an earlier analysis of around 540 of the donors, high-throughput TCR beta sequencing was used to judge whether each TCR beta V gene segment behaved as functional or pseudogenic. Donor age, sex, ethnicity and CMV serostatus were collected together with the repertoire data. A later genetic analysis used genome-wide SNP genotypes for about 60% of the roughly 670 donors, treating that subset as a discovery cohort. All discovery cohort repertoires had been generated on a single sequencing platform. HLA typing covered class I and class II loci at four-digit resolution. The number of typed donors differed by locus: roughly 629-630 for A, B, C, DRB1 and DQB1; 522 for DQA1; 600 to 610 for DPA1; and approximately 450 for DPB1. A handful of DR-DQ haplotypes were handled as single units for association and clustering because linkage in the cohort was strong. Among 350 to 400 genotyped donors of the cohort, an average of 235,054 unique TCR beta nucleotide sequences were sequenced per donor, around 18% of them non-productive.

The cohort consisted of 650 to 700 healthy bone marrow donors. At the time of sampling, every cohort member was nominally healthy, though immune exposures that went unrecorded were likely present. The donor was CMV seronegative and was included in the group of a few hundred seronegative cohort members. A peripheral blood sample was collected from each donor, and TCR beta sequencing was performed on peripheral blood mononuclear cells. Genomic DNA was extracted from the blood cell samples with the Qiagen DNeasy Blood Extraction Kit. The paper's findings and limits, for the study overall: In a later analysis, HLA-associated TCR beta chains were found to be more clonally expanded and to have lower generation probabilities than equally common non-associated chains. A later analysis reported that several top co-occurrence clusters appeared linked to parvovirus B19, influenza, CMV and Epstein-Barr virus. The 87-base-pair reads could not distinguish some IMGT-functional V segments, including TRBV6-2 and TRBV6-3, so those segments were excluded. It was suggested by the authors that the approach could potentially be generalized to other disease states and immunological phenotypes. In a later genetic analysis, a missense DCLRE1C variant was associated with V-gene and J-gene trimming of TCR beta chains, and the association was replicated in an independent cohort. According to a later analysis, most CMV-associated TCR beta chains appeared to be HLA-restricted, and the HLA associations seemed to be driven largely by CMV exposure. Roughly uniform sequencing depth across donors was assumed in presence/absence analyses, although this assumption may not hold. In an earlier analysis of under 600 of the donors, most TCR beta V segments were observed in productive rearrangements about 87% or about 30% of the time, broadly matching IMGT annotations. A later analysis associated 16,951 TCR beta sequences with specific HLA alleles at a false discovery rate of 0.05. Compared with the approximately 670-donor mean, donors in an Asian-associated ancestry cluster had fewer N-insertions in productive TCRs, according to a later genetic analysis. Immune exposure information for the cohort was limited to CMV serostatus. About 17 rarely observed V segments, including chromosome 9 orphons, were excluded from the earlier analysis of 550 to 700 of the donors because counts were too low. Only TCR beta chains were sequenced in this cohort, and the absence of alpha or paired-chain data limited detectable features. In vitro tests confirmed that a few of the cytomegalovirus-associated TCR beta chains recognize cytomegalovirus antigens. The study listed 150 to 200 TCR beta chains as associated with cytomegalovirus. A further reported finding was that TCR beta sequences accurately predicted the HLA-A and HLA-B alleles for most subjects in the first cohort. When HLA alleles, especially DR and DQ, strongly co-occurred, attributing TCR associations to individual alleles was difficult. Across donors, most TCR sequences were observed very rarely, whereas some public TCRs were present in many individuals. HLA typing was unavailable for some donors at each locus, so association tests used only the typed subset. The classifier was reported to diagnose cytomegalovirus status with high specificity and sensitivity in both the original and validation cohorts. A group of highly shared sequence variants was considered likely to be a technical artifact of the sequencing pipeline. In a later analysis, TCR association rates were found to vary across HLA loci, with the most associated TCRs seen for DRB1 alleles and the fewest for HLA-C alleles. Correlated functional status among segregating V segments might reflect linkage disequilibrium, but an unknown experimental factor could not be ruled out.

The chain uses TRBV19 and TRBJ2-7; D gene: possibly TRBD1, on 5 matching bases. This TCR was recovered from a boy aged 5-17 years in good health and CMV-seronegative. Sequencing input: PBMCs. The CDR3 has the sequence CASSKNLDRGYEQYF. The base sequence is TGTGCCAGTAGCAAGAACCTTGACAGAGGCTACGAGCAGTACTTC.